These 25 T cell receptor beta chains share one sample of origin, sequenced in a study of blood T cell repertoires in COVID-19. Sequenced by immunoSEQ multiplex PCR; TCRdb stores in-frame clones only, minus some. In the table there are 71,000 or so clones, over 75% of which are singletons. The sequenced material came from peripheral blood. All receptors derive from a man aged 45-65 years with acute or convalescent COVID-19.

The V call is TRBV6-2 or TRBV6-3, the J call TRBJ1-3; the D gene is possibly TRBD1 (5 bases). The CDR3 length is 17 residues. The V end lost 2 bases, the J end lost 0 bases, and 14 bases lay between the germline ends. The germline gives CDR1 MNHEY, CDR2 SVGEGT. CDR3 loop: CASSYRGRVSSGNTIYF. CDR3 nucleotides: TGTGCCAGCAGTTACCGCGGCAGGGTGAGCTCTGGAAACACCATATATTTT.

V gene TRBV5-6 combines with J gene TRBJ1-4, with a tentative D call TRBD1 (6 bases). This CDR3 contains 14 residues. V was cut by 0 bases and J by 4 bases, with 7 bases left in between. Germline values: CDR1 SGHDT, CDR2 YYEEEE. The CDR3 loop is CASSLGGLNEKLFF. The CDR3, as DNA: TGTGCCAGCAGCTTGGGGGGGCTTAATGAAAAACTGTTTTTT. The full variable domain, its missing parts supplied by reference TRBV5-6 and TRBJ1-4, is DAGVTQSPTHLIKTRGQQVTLRCSPKSGHDTVSWYQQALGQGPQFIFQYYEEEERQRGNFPDRFSGHQFPNYSSELNVNALLLGDSALYLCASSLGGLNEKLFFGSGTQLSVL.

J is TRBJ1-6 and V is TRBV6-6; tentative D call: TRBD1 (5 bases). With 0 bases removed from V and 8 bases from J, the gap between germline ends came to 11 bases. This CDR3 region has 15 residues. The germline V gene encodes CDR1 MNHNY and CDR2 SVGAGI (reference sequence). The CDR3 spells CASSYSAGSDSPLHF. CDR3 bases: TGTGCCAGCAGTTACTCGGCAGGGTCGGATTCACCCCTCCACTTT.

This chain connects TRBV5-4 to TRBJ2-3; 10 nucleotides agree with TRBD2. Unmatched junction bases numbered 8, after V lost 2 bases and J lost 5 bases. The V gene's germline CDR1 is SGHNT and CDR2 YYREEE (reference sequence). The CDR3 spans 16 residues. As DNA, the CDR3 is TGTGCCAGCAGCTTCGGGGAGCGGGGGGGCCGAGATACGCAGTATTTT. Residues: CASSFGERGGRDTQYF.

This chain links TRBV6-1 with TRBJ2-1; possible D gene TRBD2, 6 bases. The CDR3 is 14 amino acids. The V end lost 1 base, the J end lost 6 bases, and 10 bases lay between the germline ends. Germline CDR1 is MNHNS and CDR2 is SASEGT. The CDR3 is CASSEDLGGNEQFF. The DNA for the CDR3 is TGTGCCAGCAGTGAAGATCTCGGGGGCAATGAGCAGTTCTTC.

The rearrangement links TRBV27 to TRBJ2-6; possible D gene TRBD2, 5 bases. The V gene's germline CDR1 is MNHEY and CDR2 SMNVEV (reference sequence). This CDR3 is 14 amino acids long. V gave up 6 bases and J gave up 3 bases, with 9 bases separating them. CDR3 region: CASRRAIGANVLTF. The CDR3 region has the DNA TGTGCCAGCAGGAGGGCAATTGGGGCCAACGTCCTGACTTTC.

The CDR3 loop is CASSTRQGLGAEAFF. The CDR3 DNA is TGTGCCAGCAGCACTAGACAGGGGCTCGGCGCTGAAGCTTTCTTT. This chain links TRBV9 with TRBJ1-1, with 8 bases identical to TRBD1. Trimming took 4 bases from V and 6 from J; bases not matched to a gene: 11. The CDR3 has 15 amino acids. Germline V gene data show CDR1 as SGDLS and CDR2 as YYNGEE.

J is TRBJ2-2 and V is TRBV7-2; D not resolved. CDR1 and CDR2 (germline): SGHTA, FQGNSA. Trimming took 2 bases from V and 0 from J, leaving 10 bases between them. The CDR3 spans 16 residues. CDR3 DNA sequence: TGTGCCAGCAGCTTAAACGCGAGAGCGAACACCGGGGAGCTGTTTTTT. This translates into CASSLNARANTGELFF.

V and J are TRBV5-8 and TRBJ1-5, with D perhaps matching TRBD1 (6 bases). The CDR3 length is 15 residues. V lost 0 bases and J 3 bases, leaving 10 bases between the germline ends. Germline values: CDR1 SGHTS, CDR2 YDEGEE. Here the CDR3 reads CASSLGQGNNQPQHF. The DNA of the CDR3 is TGTGCCAGCAGCTTGGGGCAGGGGAACAATCAGCCCCAGCATTTT.

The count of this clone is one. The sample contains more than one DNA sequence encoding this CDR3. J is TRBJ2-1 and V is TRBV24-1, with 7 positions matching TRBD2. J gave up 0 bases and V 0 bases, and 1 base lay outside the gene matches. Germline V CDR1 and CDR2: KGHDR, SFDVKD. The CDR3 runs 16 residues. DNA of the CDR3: TGTGCCACCAGTGATTTGGGCGGGAGCTCCTACAATGAGCAGTTCTTC. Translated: CATSDLGGSSYNEQFF.

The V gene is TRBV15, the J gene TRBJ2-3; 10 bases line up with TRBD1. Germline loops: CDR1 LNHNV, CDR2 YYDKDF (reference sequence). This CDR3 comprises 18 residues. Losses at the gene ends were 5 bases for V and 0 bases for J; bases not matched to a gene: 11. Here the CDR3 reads CATSGPGQGHHSTDTQYF. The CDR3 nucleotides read TGTGCCACCAGCGGTCCGGGACAGGGGCACCACAGCACAGATACGCAGTATTTT.

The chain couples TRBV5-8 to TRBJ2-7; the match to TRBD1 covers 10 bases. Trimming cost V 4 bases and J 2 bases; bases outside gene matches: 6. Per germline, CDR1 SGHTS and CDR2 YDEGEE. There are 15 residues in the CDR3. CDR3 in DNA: TGTGCCAGCAGCCTCCCGGGACAGGGGCCCTACGAGCAGTACTTC. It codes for CASSLPGQGPYEQYF.

CDR3 coding DNA: TGCAGCGTTGTGGCAGGGGAGCAGTTCTTC. Protein: CSVVAGEQFF. V usage is TRBV29-1 and J usage is TRBJ2-1, with D possibly TRBD1 on 5 matching bases. The CDR3 covers 10 residues. The V gene's germline CDR1 is SQVTM and CDR2 ANQGSEA. The ends were cut back, 4 bases at V and 10 bases at J, with 8 bases in the middle.

The CDR3 here is CSASPDSKVTF. CDR3 nucleotide sequence: TGCAGTGCTTCTCCGGACAGCAAGGTCACCTTC. The chain has TRBV20-1 and TRBJ1-2; perhaps TRBD1 as D (6 bases). The CDR3 runs to 11 residues. Germline-derived CDR1 and CDR2 are DFQATT and SNEGSKA (reference sequence). V dropped 5 bases and J dropped 13 bases, with 17 bases sitting between them.

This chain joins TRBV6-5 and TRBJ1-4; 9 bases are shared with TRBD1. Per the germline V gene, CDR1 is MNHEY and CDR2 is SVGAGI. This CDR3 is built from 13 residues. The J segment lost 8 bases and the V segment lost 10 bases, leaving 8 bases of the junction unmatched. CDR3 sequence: CAISQGAGEKLFF. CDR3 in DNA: TGTGCCATCTCACAGGGGGCAGGGGAAAAACTGTTTTTT.

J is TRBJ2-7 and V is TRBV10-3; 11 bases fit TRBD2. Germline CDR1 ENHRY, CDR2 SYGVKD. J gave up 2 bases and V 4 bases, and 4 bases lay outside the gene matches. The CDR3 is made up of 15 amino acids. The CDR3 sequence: CAISATSGGTYEQYF. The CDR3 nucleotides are TGTGCCATCAGTGCCACTAGCGGGGGAACCTACGAGCAGTACTTC.

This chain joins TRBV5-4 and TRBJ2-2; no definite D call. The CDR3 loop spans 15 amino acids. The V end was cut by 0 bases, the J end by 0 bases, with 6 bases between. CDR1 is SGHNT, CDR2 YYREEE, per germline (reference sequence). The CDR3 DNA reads TGTGCCAGCAGCTTGGGGCAGACGAACACCGGGGAGCTGTTTTTT. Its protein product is CASSLGQTNTGELFF.

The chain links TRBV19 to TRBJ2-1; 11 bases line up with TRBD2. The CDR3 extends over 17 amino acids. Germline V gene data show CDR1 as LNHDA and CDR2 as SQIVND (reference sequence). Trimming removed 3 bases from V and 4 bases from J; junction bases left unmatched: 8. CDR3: CASSIGTSGGLYNEQFF. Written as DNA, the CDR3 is TGTGCCAGTAGTATCGGGACTAGCGGAGGGCTTTACAATGAGCAGTTCTTC.

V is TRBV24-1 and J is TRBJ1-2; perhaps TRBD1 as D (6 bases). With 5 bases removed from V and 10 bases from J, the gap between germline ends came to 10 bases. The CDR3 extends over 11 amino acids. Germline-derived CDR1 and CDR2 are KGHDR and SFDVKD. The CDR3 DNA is TGTGCCACCAGTGCGGGGGGCGACTACACCTTC. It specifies CATSAGGDYTF.

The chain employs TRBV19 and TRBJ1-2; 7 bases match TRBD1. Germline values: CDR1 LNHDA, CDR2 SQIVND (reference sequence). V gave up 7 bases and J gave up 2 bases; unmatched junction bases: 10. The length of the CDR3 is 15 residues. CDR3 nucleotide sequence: TGTGCCAGTACAACTACAGGGGCGGGGAACTATGGCTACACCTTC. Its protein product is CASTTTGAGNYGYTF.

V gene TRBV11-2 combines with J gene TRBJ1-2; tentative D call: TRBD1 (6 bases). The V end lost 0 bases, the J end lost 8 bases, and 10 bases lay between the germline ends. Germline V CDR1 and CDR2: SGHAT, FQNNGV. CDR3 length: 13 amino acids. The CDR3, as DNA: TGTGCCAGCAGCTTAGAGGGGGCGGCAGGCTACACCTTC. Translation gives CASSLEGAAGYTF.

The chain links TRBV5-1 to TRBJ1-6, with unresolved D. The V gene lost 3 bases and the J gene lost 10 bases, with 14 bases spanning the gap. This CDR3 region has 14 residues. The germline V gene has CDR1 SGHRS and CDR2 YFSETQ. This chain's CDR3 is CASSWADQESPLHF. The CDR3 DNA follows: TGCGCCAGCAGCTGGGCCGATCAAGAATCACCCCTCCACTTT. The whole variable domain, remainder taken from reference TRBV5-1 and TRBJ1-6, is KAGVTQTPRYLIKTRGQQVTLSCSPISGHRSVSWYQQTPGQGLQFLFEYFSETQRNKGNFPGRFSGRQFSNSRSEMNVSTLELGDSALYLCASSWADQESPLHFGNGTRLTVT.

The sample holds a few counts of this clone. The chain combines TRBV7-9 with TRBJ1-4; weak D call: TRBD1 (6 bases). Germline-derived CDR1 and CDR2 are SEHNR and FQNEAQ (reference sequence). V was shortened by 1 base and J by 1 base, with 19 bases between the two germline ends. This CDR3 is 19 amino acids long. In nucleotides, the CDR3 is TGTGCCAGCAGCTTAGAAGGAAGCAGGGGCCGTCGAACTAATGAAAAACTGTTTTTT. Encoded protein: CASSLEGSRGRRTNEKLFF. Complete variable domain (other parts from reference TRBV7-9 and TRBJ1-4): DTGVSQNPRHKITKRGQNVTFRCDPISEHNRLYWYRQTLGQGPEFLTYFQNEAQLEKSRLLSDRFSAERPKGSFSTLEIQRTEQGDSAMYLCASSLEGSRGRRTNEKLFFGSGTQLSVL.

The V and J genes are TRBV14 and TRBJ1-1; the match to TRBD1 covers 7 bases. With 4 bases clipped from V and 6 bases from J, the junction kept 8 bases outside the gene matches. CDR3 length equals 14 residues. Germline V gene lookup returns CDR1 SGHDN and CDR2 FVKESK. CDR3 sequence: CASSRDRVPAEAFF. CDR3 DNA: TGTGCCAGCAGCCGAGACAGGGTTCCCGCTGAAGCTTTCTTT.

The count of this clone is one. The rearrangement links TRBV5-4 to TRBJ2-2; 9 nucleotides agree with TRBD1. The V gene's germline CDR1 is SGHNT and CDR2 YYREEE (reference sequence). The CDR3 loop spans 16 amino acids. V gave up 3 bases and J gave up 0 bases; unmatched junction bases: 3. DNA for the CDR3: TGTGCCAGCAGCTGGACAGGGGCTACGAACACCGGGGAGCTGTTTTTT. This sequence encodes CASSWTGATNTGELFF.